A single sample gave rise to the 21 T cell receptor beta chains below, sequenced in a study of regulatory dendritic cells for organ transplantation. Here immunoSEQ multiplex PCR was the method, and the copy in TCRdb shows in-frame clones only, minus some. The repertoire holds some 10,000 clones, with about 75% as singletons. The sequenced sample consisted of memory CD8+ T cells from blood. The subset: CD45RO+ memory T cells. These receptor sequences come from a human donor in good health.

V and J are TRBV20-1 and TRBJ2-3; D is ambiguous. Trimming cost V 4 bases and J 5 bases, with 4 bases left between them. Germline CDR1 reads DFQATT; CDR2 reads SNEGSKA (reference sequence). The CDR3 consists of 10 residues. CDR3 in amino acids: CSANIDTQYF. DNA of the CDR3: TGCAGTGCTAACATAGATACGCAGTATTTT.

CDR3 sequence: CASSEELSTDTQYF. The CDR3 bases are TGCGCCAGCAGTGAGGAGTTGAGCACAGATACGCAGTATTTT. The rearrangement joins TRBV10-1 to TRBJ2-3; D uncertain. Germline V gene lookup returns CDR1 WNHNN and CDR2 SYGVQD (reference sequence). The V and J ends lost 2 bases and 0 bases respectively, with 6 bases between them. CDR3 length: 14 amino acids.

The V and J genes are TRBV9 and TRBJ1-2; a possible D gene is TRBD1 (6 bases). CDR1 SGDLS and CDR2 YYNGEE come from the germline V gene. The CDR3 consists of 14 residues. V lost 0 bases to trimming and J lost 3 bases, with 9 bases between them. The CDR3 sequence: CASSVGPGDYGYTF. In DNA form, the CDR3 reads TGTGCCAGCAGCGTAGGACCAGGGGACTATGGCTACACCTTC.

This sequence joins TRBV2 and TRBJ2-3; D may be TRBD2 (5 bases). Looked up from germline, CDR1 is SNHLY and CDR2 is FYNNEI. The CDR3 contains 15 residues. V was clipped by 1 base and J by 4 bases, with 12 bases between them. In nucleotides, the CDR3 is TGTGCCAGCAGTGAAGAAGGGATGGAGGCAGATACGCAGTATTTT. Amino acids: CASSEEGMEADTQYF.

This sequence joins TRBV5-6 and TRBJ1-2; tentative D call: TRBD1 (5 bases). The CDR3 contains 16 residues. V lost 4 bases to trimming and J lost 2 bases, with 18 bases between them. CDR1 and CDR2 from the germline V gene are SGHDT and YYEEEE. CDR3 DNA: TGTGCCAGCAGCGAAAGACAACAGGAAGGAAACTATGGCTACACCTTC. It codes for CASSERQQEGNYGYTF.

There are a few counts of this clone. V usage is TRBV5-4 and J usage is TRBJ2-7; 10 nucleotides line up with TRBD1. The CDR3 runs to 15 residues. Germline values: CDR1 SGHNT, CDR2 YYREEE (reference sequence). Losses at the gene ends were 3 bases for V and 3 bases for J; bases not matched to a gene: 6. CDR3 nucleotide sequence: TGTGCCAGCAGCTCCCCGGGACAGGGGCTCTACGAGCAGTACTTC. This codes for CASSSPGQGLYEQYF. Full variable domain (rest looked up from reference TRBV5-4 and TRBJ2-7): ETGVTQSPTHLIKTRGQQVTLRCSSQSGHNTVSWYQQALGQGPQFIFQYYREEENGRGNFPPRFSGLQFPNYSSELNVNALELDDSALYLCASSSPGQGLYEQYFGPGTRLTVT.

This rearrangement joins TRBV7-9 to TRBJ2-1; TRBD2 matches at 8 bases. Trimming at V came to 4 bases and at J to 10 bases, leaving 6 bases not matched to a gene. Germline CDR1 and CDR2: SEHNR and FQNEAQ (reference sequence). The CDR3 is 13 residues long. The CDR3 DNA reads as TGTGCCAGCAGCTCAGTGTCTAGCGGGGAGCAGTTCTTC. Encoded protein: CASSSVSSGEQFF.

Turning to this clone: Its ends do not fully match the called genes, so a read error is possible. V and J are TRBV5-3 and TRBJ2-1; 8 nucleotides match TRBD2. TRBV5-3 is recorded as an ORF, its role being uncertain. CDR3 length: 15 amino acids. CDR3 in amino acids: CASSQVGGGQNEQFF. The CDR3 DNA is TGCGCCAGCAGCCAAGTGGGCGGGGGGCAAAATGAGCAGTTCTTC.

The chain couples TRBV4-3 to TRBJ1-5; no clear D gene. This CDR3 is 15 amino acids long. The V gene lost 0 bases and the J gene lost 4 bases, with 10 bases spanning the gap. Germline V CDR1 and CDR2: LGHNA, YSLEER. The CDR3, as DNA: TGCGCCAGCAGCCAAGAACCTACAAATAATCAGCCCCAGCATTTT. Amino acid sequence: CASSQEPTNNQPQHF.

The chain joins TRBV11-2 to TRBJ2-3; 9 positions match TRBD1. Germline V gives CDR1 SGHAT, CDR2 FQNNGV. V gave up 2 bases and J gave up 3 bases; unmatched junction bases: 3. The CDR3 extends over 15 amino acids. Here the CDR3 reads CASSLMDRGTDTQYF. Written as DNA, the CDR3 is TGTGCCAGCAGCTTAATGGACAGGGGAACAGATACGCAGTATTTT.

This chain uses TRBV14 with TRBJ2-7, with a weak D call TRBD1 (6 bases). CDR3 length: 13 residues. The germline V gene has CDR1 SGHDN and CDR2 FVKESK. Trimming cost V 4 bases and J 3 bases, with 10 bases left between them. CDR3 in amino acids: CASSLGHLYEQYF. The CDR3 nucleotides are TGTGCCAGCAGCCTGGGACACCTCTACGAGCAGTACTTC.

The chain combines TRBV19 with TRBJ2-1; 8 bases match TRBD2. The CDR3 runs 15 residues. Germline trimming cut 3 bases from V and 4 bases from J; bases unmatched to any gene: 5. Germline CDR1 is LNHDA and CDR2 is SQIVND (reference sequence). The CDR3 region is CASSIGGAVYNEQFF. The DNA for the CDR3 is TGTGCCAGTAGTATCGGGGGGGCGGTGTACAATGAGCAGTTCTTC.

The rearrangement links TRBV9 to TRBJ1-4; D call uncertain. V was cut by 4 bases and J by 4 bases, with 11 bases left in between. The CDR3 is 14 residues long. CDR1 is SGDLS, CDR2 YYNGEE, per germline. The CDR3 reads CASSYDAINEKLFF. DNA for the CDR3: TGTGCCAGCAGCTATGACGCAATTAATGAAAAACTGTTTTTT.

In its sample, this clone was seen once. This sequence joins TRBV6-5 and TRBJ1-5, with a weak D call TRBD1 (6 bases). The CDR3 spans 13 residues. The V gene's germline CDR1 is MNHEY and CDR2 SVGAGI. V lost 0 bases and J lost 7, with 7 bases in between. The CDR3 DNA reads as TGTGCCAGCAGTTACTCGGGGACACAGCCCCAGCATTTT. It is translated as CASSYSGTQPQHF.

The chain employs TRBV18 and TRBJ1-3, with no clear D. V lost 4 bases and J 2 bases, leaving 9 bases between the germline ends. This CDR3 spans 14 amino acids. Germline CDR1 is KGHSH and CDR2 is LQKENI. This CDR3 is CASSHREAGNTIYF. The CDR3 DNA reads as TGTGCCAGCTCACACCGGGAAGCTGGAAACACCATATATTTT. Based on the CDR3 plus reference TRBV18 and TRBJ1-3, the full variable domain is NAGVMQNPRHLVRRRGQEARLRCSPMKGHSHVYWYRQLPEEGLKFMVYLQKENIIDESGMPKERFSAEFPKEGPSILRIQQVVRGDSAAYFCASSHREAGNTIYFGEGSWLTVV.

The rearrangement joins TRBV30 to TRBJ1-1; D not certain. The CDR3 is made up of 18 amino acids. V lost 2 bases, J lost 5 bases, and 27 bases lay in between. The germline V gene has CDR1 GTSNPN and CDR2 SVGIG (reference sequence). The CDR3 loop is CAWSKLQYIAIGQTEAFF. The CDR3 nucleotides are TGTGCCTGGAGTAAGCTCCAATATATTGCAATTGGGCAAACTGAAGCTTTCTTT.

Worth noting for this clone: A far larger clone is one nucleotide away, so this likely arose from a read error. Other DNA sequences within the sample encode an identical CDR3. V is TRBV5-4 and J is TRBJ2-7; weak D call: TRBD1 (6 bases). V lost 4 bases and J 5 bases, leaving 19 bases between the germline ends. The V gene's germline CDR1 is SGHNT and CDR2 YYREEE (reference sequence). CDR3 length equals 15 residues. CDR3 residues: CASSQVGAGEHEQYF. For the CDR3, the DNA is TGTGCCAGCAGCCAAGTAGGAGCAGGGGAACACGAGCAGTACTTC.

The chain recombines TRBV20-1 with TRBJ1-1; the D is unclear. CDR1 and CDR2 (germline): DFQATT, SNEGSKA (reference sequence). This CDR3 has 11 amino acids. The ends were cut back, 3 bases at V and 7 bases at J, with 9 bases in the middle. In DNA form, the CDR3 reads TGCAGTGCTAGTGTCGACGATGAAGCTTTCTTT. Translating gives CSASVDDEAFF.

The rearrangement joins TRBV6-5 to TRBJ2-7; D remains ambiguous. CDR1 and CDR2 from the germline V gene are MNHEY and SVGAGI. V was shortened by 0 bases and J by 4 bases, with 13 bases between the two germline ends. This CDR3 is 15 amino acids long. CDR3 DNA: TGTGCCAGCAGTTACTCGAGTCACAGATTGTACGAGCAGTACTTC. Translated: CASSYSSHRLYEQYF.

This chain links TRBV6-5 with TRBJ2-3; TRBD2 might be the D (5 bases). The germline gives CDR1 MNHEY, CDR2 SVGAGI. V lost 6 bases, J lost 0 bases, and 10 bases lay in between. The CDR3 consists of 14 residues. The CDR3 here is CASSGSSSTDTQYF. CDR3 nucleotide sequence: TGTGCCAGCAGCGGGTCTAGCAGCACAGATACGCAGTATTTT.

The genes are TRBV19 and TRBJ1-5; the D gene is possibly TRBD1 (5 bases). Between the trimmed V and J ends, which lost 3 bases and 3 bases, there was a span of 12 bases. The CDR3 extends over 15 amino acids. Germline lookup yields CDR1 LNHDA and CDR2 SQIVND (reference sequence). The CDR3 reads CASSMDTTFNQPQHF. DNA of the CDR3: TGTGCCAGTAGTATGGACACAACCTTCAATCAGCCCCAGCATTTT.